This T cell receptor (beta chain) was retrieved from a study of blood T cells in healthy people across ages. Looking at the study overall: Roughly one uniquely barcoded beta molecule per two T cells was captured. Study-wide points: Donor CMV infection status was unknown, possibly confounding age-related changes in expanded clonotypes. The study found more naive CD4+ cells and higher diversity in long-lived than aged donors. Unsorted PBMCs prevented conclusive naive versus antigen-experienced comparison.

As concerns this clonotype: The antigen is unknown.

Trimming took off 2 bases at V and 11 bases at J, with 18 bases between the two ends. The CDR3 consists of 14 residues. The germline V gene encodes CDR1 MNHEY and CDR2 SVGAGI. It was with a sample-barcoded 5' primer and a J-beta primer mix that a second PCR of roughly 7 to 12 cycles was run. TCRdb reanalysed the 5' RACE reads using MiXCR and keeps one entry per CDR3 protein. The sample consists of about 2 million distinct CDR3 sequences, less than 50% of them appearing once. The source of this sequence is a woman between 40 and 55 years old in good health. J is TRBJ1-1 and V is TRBV6-5; D is perhaps TRBD1 (5 bases). Material for sequencing was blood. This CDR3 is CASSYARQRVMAFF. The CDR3 DNA reads TGTGCCAGCAGTTACGCGAGACAGCGGGTGATGGCTTTCTTT.